These 10 T cell receptor beta chains originate from one sample sequenced in a study of T cell changes during pregnancy in multiple sclerosis. Sequencing was performed with immunoSEQ multiplex PCR; in TCRdb, only in-frame clones are kept and a portion is missing. Of 57,000 or so clones listed, roughly 90% are singletons. The sample here was peripheral blood, taken in the first trimester of pregnancy. Every receptor here comes from a female donor with multiple sclerosis, enrolled in a pregnancy study.

The V call is TRBV2, the J call TRBJ1-4; 7 bases align to TRBD1. The CDR3 loop spans 13 amino acids. From germline, CDR1 is SNHLY and CDR2 FYNNEI. The J segment lost 3 bases and the V segment lost 11 bases, leaving 6 bases of the junction unmatched. In DNA, the CDR3 is TGTGCCGGGGCAGGGGGACCTAATGAAAAACTGTTTTTT. This translates into CAGAGGPNEKLFF.

The V call is TRBV4-1, the J call TRBJ2-1; a possible D gene is TRBD2 (5 bases). The CDR3 covers 15 residues. CDR1 is MGHRA, CDR2 YSYEKL, per germline. V lost 3 bases, J lost 5 bases, and 14 bases lay in between. The CDR3 is CASSQIGNFNNEQFF. The CDR3 bases are TGCGCCAGCAGCCAGATCGGGAACTTCAACAATGAGCAGTTCTTC.

Here the CDR3 DNA reads TGTGCCAGCAACAATTTCATACTTGGACAGGGGATTAATAGCTATGGCTACACCTTC. Protein: CASNNFILGQGINSYGYTF. J is TRBJ1-2 and V is TRBV9, with 9 bases that match TRBD1. J lost 4 bases, V lost 6 bases, and 22 bases had no gene match. This CDR3 has 19 amino acids. Germline loops: CDR1 SGDLS, CDR2 YYNGEE.

The table lists this clone with a few counts. The rearrangement joins TRBV2 to TRBJ1-1, with 9 bases lining up with TRBD1. Germline assignment: CDR1 SNHLY and CDR2 FYNNEI. V shed 2 bases and J 3 bases; nucleotides not matched to a gene: 4. The CDR3 is 15 residues long. The CDR3 nucleotides are TGTGCCAGCAGTGAACAAGGACAGGGGTACACTGAAGCTTTCTTT. Translating it yields CASSEQGQGYTEAFF.

The gene calls are TRBV5-1 and TRBJ2-3; 7 bases fit TRBD1. With V trimmed by 6 bases and J by 0 bases, 10 bases remained unmatched. This CDR3 has 16 residues. Per germline, CDR1 SGHRS and CDR2 YFSETQ. In nucleotides, the CDR3 is TGCGCCAGCACCCAGCAAACCAGGGGGAGCACAGATACGCAGTATTTT. Encoded protein: CASTQQTRGSTDTQYF.

The chain couples TRBV19 to TRBJ1-5; TRBD1 matches 7 bases. Trimming at V came to 5 bases and at J to 0 bases, leaving 10 bases not matched to a gene. The CDR3 is 17 amino acids. Germline V gene sequence: CDR1 LNHDA, CDR2 SQIVND (reference sequence). The CDR3 nucleotides are TGTGCCAGTAGTTTAGGACAGGAATTTTATAGCAATCAGCCCCAGCATTTT. Translated: CASSLGQEFYSNQPQHF.

The chain carries TRBV5-1 and TRBJ2-7; 9 bases agree with TRBD2. The CDR3 spans 14 residues. Looked up from germline, CDR1 is SGHRS and CDR2 is YFSETQ. The trim removed 0 bases at V and 13 bases at J, leaving 11 bases unmatched. The CDR3: CASSLGLAAPLIYF. The CDR3 DNA is TGCGCCAGCAGCTTGGGACTAGCGGCTCCACTGATCTACTTC.

This chain links TRBV18 with TRBJ1-1, with TRBD1 as a possible D gene (6 bases). V dropped 6 bases and J dropped 3 bases, with 14 bases sitting between them. The germline V gene encodes CDR1 KGHSH and CDR2 LQKENI. The length of the CDR3 is 14 residues. The CDR3 DNA sequence: TGTGCCAGCTCCAGCCAGGGGTGGGACACTGAAGCTTTCTTT. It specifies CASSSQGWDTEAFF.

The chain combines TRBV28 with TRBJ2-5; 9 bases align to TRBD1. Germline CDR1 and CDR2: MDHEN and SYDVKM. With 6 bases clipped from V and 4 bases from J, the junction kept 6 bases outside the gene matches. This CDR3 comprises 14 residues. The CDR3 spells CASSPNRGRETQYF. The DNA of the CDR3 is TGTGCCAGCAGCCCCAACAGGGGGCGAGAGACCCAGTACTTC.

V usage is TRBV27 and J usage is TRBJ2-7; 10 bases line up with TRBD2. CDR1 is MNHEY, CDR2 SMNVEV, per germline (reference sequence). CDR3 length: 17 residues. V lost 7 bases, J lost 3 bases, and 15 bases stayed unmatched. CDR3 nucleotide sequence: TGTGCCAGCAAACCCCTCCTCGGACTAGCGGCAAACTACGAGCAGTACTTC. It is translated as CASKPLLGLAANYEQYF.